This T cell receptor (beta chain) originates from a study of a mutant IDH1 vaccine in newly diagnosed glioma. Study-wide findings and caveats: In about 93% of patients, immune responses induced by the vaccine occurred.

Method: immunoSEQ multiplex PCR; TCRdb's copy keeps in-frame clones and lacks some. This sample has about 32,000 clones; over 75% occur once, and the top ten carry about 21%. The CDR3 runs 17 residues. The germline V gene has CDR1 SEHNR and CDR2 FQNEAQ (reference sequence). Unmatched junction bases numbered 12, after V lost 5 bases and J lost 4 bases. With regard to this clone: Its antigen remains unidentified.

Time point denoted: baseline, week 1 (first vaccination visit). Documented treatment: pre-vaccination baseline after standard-of-care therapy. The V and J genes are TRBV7-9 and TRBJ1-4; TRBD1 matches at 8 bases. The material was PBMCs, obtained from a glioma patient treated with radiotherapy, temozolomide or both. This clonotype originated in a man younger than 45 with glioma. This chain's CDR3 is CASSAPGTGTINEKLFF. CDR3 coding DNA: TGTGCCAGCAGCGCGCCCGGGACAGGAACTATTAATGAAAAACTGTTTTTT.